This TCR beta chain was sequenced during a study of PD-1 blockade in classical Hodgkin lymphoma (dated by TCRdb to 2019 to 2021). Study-wide context: Nivolumab dosing was 3 mg/kg intravenously every 2 weeks, continuing until either disease progression or unacceptable toxicity. The study used CyTOF and TCR beta sequencing to define a peripheral blood immune signature of response to PD-1 blockade in classical Hodgkin lymphoma. The full study reports these points: Lower diversity was observed in patients in whom nivolumab was started less than 1 year after ASCT, and these patients were excluded from later analyses so that confounding by immune reconstitution would be avoided. Baseline diversity similar to that of newly diagnosed patients was observed in trial patients achieving complete response, whereas significantly lower diversity was observed in partial responders and progressors. Only a single clinical trial cohort was studied, and what caused the repertoire differences, possibly disease activity or prior therapy, remained undefined. Baseline TCR diversity was reported to be lower in newly diagnosed patients than in healthy donors and to be lower still in relapsed/refractory patients. A significant rise by C4D1 was seen in CD4+ but not CD8+ TCR diversity (p=0.0027 vs p=0.16), with the rise being most apparent in complete responders (p=0.02).

The CDR3 starts with the cysteine, ends with the phenylalanine, and has 18 residues. Solely the CDR3 DNA is kept, with 54 bases framed from the first base. V is shortened by 1 base, J by 1 base, and the region joining them spans 17 bases. The germline V gene encodes CDR1 LNHNV and CDR2 YYDKDF (reference sequence). Notes on this clone: Its target antigen remains unknown. No clone much larger than this one lies a single base away; base qualities are absent.

The sample's time point label, decoded: cycle 2 day 1 (C2D1) of nivolumab. All trial patients had relapsed after autologous stem cell transplantation, with cohorts A, B and C differing in prior brentuximab vedotin exposure. The trial cohort was composed of under 70 patients with relapsed/refractory classical Hodgkin lymphoma, for whom complete response, partial response or progressive disease was recorded as best overall response. Trial patients were treated with single-agent nivolumab in the multi-cohort phase II CheckMate 205 trial. Best overall response was determined by an independent review committee according to the 2007 International Working Group response criteria. Trial PBMCs were collected immediately before nivolumab initiation (C1D1) and during therapy at cycle 2 day 1 and cycle 4 day 1. Peripheral blood was collected in 8 mL Vacutainer Cell Preparation Tubes, from which PBMCs were isolated by centrifugation and then cryopreserved.

Genomic DNA was isolated using the Qiagen DNeasy kit from unsorted PBMCs as well as from negatively selected CD4+ and CD8+ fractions. TCR beta CDR3 regions were subjected to amplification by immunoSEQ multiplex PCR with primers that anneal to V and J segments. A synthetic immune receptor repertoire was used to minimize amplification bias, and any residual bias was removed computationally once sequencing was done. The original pipeline was this. Repertoire diversity was quantified as the Shannon entropy index using custom Python scripts. The unsorted, CD4+ and CD8+ repertoires were each analyzed separately, with the exception of combined analyses, where CD4+ and CD8+ sequences were merged in silico. A clone counted as expanded when the clone's frequency after treatment rose at least 2-fold relative to C1D1, and clones undetected at baseline were given a pseudocount of 0.5. Singleton clones were defined as clones with 0 or 1 copy at C1D1, and non-singleton clones were defined as clones with 2 or more copies. By matching protein sequences in sorted samples from the same patient, clones expanded in unsorted samples were annotated as CD4+, CD8+ or unknown. Wilcoxon tests on paired samples were used to test changes in diversity from C1D1 to C4D1. TCRdb took over this immuneACCESS table, retaining in-frame rearrangements with V and J assigned. Such tables are incomplete; in checked studies, under half of the missing clones stem from an unresolved V gene, and the remainder is unexplained. V, J and clone size derive from that table, while D and trimming were established from the DNA sequence. This sample gives around 99,000 clones in total; roughly 81% of them show up just once. The ten largest clones represent approximately 15% of the sample.

The origin of this receptor is a human donor with classical Hodgkin lymphoma. The chain is assembled from TRBV15 and TRBJ1-5; the D gene cannot be named for sure. Source: peripheral blood mononuclear cells (PBMCs), taken before the second cycle of nivolumab. Here is the DNA: TGTGCCACCAGCAGAGTAGGAATCGGGAGGAGGAGCAATCAGCCCCAGCATTTT. It encodes CATSRVGIGRRSNQPQHF.